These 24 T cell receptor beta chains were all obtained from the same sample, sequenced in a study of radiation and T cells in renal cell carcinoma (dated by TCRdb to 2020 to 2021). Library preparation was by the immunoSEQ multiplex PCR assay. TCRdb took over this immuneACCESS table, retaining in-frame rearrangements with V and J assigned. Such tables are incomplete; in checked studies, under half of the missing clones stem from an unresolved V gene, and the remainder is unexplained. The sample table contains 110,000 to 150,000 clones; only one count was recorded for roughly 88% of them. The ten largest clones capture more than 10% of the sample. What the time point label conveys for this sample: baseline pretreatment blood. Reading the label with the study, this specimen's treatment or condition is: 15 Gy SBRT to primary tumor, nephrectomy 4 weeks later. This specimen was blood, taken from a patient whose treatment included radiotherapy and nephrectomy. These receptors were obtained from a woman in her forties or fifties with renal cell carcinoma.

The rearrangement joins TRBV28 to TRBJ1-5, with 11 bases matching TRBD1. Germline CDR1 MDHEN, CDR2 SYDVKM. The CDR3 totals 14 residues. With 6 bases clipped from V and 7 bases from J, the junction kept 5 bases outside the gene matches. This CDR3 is CASRPGTGGQPQHF. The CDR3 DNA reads TGTGCCAGCAGACCCGGGACAGGGGGGCAGCCCCAGCATTTT.

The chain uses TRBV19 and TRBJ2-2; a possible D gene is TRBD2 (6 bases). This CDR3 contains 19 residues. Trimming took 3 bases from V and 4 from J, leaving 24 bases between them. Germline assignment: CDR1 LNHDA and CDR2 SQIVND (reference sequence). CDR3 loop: CASSILSSGTSFGTGELFF. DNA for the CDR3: TGTGCCAGTAGTATTCTATCCTCCGGGACTTCCTTCGGCACCGGGGAGCTGTTTTTT.

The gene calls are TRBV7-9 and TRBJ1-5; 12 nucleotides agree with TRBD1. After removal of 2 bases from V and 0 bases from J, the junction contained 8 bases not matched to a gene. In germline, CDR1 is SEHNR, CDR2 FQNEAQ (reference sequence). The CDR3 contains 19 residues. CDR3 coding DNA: TGTGCCAGCAGCTTAATTGGGACAGGGGGCCCCATTAGCAATCAGCCCCAGCATTTT. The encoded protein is CASSLIGTGGPISNQPQHF.

CDR3 in DNA: TGTGCCAGCACCACAACAGGACGGGGGTATAATTCACCCCTCCACTTT. Translation: CASTTTGRGYNSPLHF. The chain joins TRBV6-6 to TRBJ1-6, with a possible D match to TRBD1 (5 bases). Trimming stripped 7 bases from V and 4 bases from J, with 17 bases between. CDR3 length equals 16 residues. CDR1 and CDR2 (germline): MNHNY, SVGAGI (reference sequence).

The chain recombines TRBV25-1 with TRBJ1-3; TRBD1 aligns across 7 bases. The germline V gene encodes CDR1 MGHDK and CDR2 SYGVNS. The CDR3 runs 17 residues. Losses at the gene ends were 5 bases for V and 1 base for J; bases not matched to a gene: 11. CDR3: CASSPGGGSLSGNTIYF. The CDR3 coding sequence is TGTGCCAGCAGTCCAGGGGGGGGGTCTTTGTCTGGAAACACCATATATTTT. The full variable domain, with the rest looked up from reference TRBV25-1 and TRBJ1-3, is EADIYQTPRYLVIGTGKKITLECSQTMGHDKMYWYQQDPGMELHLIHYSYGVNSTEKGDLSSESTVSRIRTEHFPLTLESARPSHTSQYLCASSPGGGSLSGNTIYFGEGSWLTVV.

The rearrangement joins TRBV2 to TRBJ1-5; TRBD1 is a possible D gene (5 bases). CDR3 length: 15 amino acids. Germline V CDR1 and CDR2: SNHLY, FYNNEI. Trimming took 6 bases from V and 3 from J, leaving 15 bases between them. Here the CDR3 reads CASSSKGGVNQPQHF. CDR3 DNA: TGTGCCAGCAGCTCCAAGGGAGGGGTCAATCAGCCCCAGCATTTT.

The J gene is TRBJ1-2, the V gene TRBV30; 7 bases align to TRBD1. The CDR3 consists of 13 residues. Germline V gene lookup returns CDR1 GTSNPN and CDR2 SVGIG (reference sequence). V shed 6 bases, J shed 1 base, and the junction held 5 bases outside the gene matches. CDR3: CACRDRINYGYTF. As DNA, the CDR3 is TGTGCCTGCCGGGACAGAATTAACTATGGCTACACCTTC. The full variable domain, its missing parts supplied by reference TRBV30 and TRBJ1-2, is SQTIHQWPATLVQPVGSPLSLECTVEGTSNPNLYWYRQAAGRGLQLLFYSVGIGQISSEVPQNLSASRPQDRQFILSSKKLLLSDSGFYLCACRDRINYGYTFGSGTRLTVV.

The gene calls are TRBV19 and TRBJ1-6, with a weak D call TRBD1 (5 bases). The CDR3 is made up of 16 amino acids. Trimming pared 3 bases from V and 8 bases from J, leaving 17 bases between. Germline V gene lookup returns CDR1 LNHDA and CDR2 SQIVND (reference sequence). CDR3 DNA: TGTGCCAGTAGTATTGTCGGGGCCCGTATGGATTCACCCCTCCACTTT. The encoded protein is CASSIVGARMDSPLHF.

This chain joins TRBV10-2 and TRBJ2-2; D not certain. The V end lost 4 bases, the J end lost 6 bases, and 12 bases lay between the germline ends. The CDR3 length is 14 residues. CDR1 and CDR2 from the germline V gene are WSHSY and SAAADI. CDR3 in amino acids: CASSVRPTAGELFF. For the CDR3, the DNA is TGCGCCAGCAGTGTTCGGCCGACGGCCGGGGAGCTGTTTTTT.

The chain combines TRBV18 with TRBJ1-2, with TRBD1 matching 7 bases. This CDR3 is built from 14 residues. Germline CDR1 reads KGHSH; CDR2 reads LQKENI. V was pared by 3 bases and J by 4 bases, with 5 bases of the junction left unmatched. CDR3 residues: CASSPSGTAYGYTF. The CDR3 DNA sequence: TGTGCCAGCTCACCCTCGGGGACAGCCTATGGCTACACCTTC.

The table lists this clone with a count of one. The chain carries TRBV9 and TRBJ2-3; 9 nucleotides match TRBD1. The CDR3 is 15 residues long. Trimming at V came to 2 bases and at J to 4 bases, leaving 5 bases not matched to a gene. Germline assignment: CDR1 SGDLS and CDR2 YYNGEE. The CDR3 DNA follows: TGTGCCAGCAGCGTCCGGGACAGGGACCCAGATACGCAGTATTTT. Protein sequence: CASSVRDRDPDTQYF.

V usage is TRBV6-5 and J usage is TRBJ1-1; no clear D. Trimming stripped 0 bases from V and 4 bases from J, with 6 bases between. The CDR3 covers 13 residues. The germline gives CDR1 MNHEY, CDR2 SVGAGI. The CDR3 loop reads CASSYSPSTEAFF. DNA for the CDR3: TGTGCCAGCAGTTACTCGCCATCCACTGAAGCTTTCTTT.

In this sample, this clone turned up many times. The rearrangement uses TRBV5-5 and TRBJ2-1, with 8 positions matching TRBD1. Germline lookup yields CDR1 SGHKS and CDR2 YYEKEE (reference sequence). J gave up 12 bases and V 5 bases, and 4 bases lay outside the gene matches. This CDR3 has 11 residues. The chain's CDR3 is CASSIGTGQFF. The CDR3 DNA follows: TGTGCCAGCAGTATCGGGACAGGGCAGTTCTTC. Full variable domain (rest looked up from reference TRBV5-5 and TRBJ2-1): DAGVTQSPTHLIKTRGQQVTLRCSPISGHKSVSWYQQVLGQGPQFIFQYYEKEERGRGNFPDRFSARQFPNYSSELNVNALLLGDSALYLCASSIGTGQFFGPGTRLTVL.

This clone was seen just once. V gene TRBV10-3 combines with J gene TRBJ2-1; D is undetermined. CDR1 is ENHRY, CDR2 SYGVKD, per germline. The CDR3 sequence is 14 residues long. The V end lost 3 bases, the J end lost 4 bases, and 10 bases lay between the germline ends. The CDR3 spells CAISDDDRYNEQFF. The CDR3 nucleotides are TGTGCCATCAGTGATGACGACCGTTACAATGAGCAGTTCTTC.

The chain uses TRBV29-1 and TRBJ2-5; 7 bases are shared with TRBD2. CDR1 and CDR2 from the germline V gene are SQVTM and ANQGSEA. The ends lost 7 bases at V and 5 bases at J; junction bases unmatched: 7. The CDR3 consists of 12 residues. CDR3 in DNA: TGCAGCGCTGGACTAGTTGGTGAGACCCAGTACTTC. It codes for CSAGLVGETQYF.

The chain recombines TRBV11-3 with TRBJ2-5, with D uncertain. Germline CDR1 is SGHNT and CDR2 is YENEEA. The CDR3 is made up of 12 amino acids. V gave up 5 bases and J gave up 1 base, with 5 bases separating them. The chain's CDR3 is CASSRSQETQYF. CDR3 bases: TGTGCCAGCAGCCGCTCCCAAGAGACCCAGTACTTC.

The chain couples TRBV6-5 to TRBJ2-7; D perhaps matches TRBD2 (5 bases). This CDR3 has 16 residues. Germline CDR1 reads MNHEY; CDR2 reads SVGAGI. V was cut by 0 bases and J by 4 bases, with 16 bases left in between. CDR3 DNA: TGTGCCAGCAGTTACTCCACCTGGACTGAAGCTTACGAGCAGTACTTC. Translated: CASSYSTWTEAYEQYF.

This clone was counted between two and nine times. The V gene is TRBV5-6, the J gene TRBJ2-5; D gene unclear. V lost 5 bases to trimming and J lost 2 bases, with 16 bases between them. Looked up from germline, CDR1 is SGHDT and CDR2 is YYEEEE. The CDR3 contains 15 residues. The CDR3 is CASRPIMSEQETQYF. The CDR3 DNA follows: TGTGCCAGCAGACCTATTATGTCGGAACAAGAGACCCAGTACTTC.

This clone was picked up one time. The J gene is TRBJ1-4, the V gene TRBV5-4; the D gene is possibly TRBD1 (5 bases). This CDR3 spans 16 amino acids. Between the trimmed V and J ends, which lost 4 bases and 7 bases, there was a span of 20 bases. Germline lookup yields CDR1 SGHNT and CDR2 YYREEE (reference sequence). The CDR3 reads CASSLGAGTQTEKLFF. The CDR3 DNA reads TGTGCCAGCAGCCTCGGGGCGGGGACGCAAACTGAAAAACTGTTTTTT.

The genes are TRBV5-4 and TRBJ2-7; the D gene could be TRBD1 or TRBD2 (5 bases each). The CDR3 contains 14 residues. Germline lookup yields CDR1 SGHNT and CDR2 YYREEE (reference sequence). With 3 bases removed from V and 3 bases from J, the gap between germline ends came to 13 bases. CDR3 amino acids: CASSSPRDGYEQYF. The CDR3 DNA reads TGTGCCAGCAGCTCTCCCCGGGACGGCTACGAGCAGTACTTC.

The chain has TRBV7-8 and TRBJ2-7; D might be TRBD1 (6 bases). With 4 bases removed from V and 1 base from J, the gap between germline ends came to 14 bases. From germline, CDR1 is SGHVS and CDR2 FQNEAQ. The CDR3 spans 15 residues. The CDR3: CASSSKTGSSYEQYF. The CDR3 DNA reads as TGTGCCAGCAGCTCCAAGACAGGTTCGTCCTACGAGCAGTACTTC.

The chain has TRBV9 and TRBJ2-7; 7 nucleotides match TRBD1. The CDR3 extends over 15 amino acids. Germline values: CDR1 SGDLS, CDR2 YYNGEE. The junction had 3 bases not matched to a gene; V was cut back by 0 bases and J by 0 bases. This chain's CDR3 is CASSVGWDSSYEQYF. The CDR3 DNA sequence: TGTGCCAGCAGCGTAGGATGGGACAGCTCCTACGAGCAGTACTTC.

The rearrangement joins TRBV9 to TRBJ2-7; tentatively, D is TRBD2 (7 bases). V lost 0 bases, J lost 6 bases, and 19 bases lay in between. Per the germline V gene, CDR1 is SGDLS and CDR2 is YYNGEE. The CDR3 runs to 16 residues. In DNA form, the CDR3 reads TGTGCCAGCAGCGTAGCGGGGGGCCCCTTGGGTGGCGAGCAGTACTTC. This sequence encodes CASSVAGGPLGGEQYF.

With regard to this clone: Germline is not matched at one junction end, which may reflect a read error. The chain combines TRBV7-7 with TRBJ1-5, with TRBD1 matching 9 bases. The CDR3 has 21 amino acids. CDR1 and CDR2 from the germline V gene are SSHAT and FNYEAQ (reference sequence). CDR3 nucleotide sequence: TGTGCTAGCAGCTTTACCGAGGGTCCCGGGACAGGGCTAAGTTACAATCAGCCCCAGCATTTT. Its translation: CASSFTEGPGTGLSYNQPQHF.